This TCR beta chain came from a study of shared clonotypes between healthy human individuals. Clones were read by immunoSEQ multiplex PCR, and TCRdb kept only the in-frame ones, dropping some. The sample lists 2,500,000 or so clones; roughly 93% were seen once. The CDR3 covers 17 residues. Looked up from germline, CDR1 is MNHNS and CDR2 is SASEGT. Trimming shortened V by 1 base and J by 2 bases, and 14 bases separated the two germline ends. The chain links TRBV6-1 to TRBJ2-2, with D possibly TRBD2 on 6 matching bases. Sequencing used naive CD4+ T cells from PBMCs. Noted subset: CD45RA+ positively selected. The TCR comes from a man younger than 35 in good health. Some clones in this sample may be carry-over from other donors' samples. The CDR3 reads CASSEGSVGGNTGELFF. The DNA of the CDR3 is TGTGCCAGCAGTGAAGGTTCCGTGGGGGGAAACACCGGGGAGCTGTTTTTT.